The 14 T cell receptor beta chains below all came from one sample that was sequenced in a study of human T cells and chemical hapten exposure. TCRdb ran MiXCR on the RACE reads and lists one entry per CDR3 protein. Of approximately 260,000 distinct CDR3 sequences in the sample, about 7.7% were seen once. As for time point: pre-sensitization, week 0. Treatment: therapeutic diphenylcyclopropenone sensitization with weekly scalp DPC. The sequences come from whole blood, collected in connection with sensitization to the hapten diphenylcyclopropenone (DPC). The receptors shown here come from a man between 18 and 35 years old with alopecia areata. Some clones in this sample may be carry-over from other donors' samples.

This clonotype was detected only a few times. This rearrangement joins TRBV28 to TRBJ2-7; D not certain. There are 13 residues in the CDR3. The V gene lost 7 bases and the J gene lost 2 bases, with 12 bases spanning the gap. The germline gives CDR1 MDHEN, CDR2 SYDVKM. The CDR3 DNA is TGTGCCAGCACCGATCCGGTGGCCTACGAGCAGTACTTC. This sequence encodes CASTDPVAYEQYF. The full variable domain, with the rest looked up from reference TRBV28 and TRBJ2-7, is DVKVTQSSRYLVKRTGEKVFLECVQDMDHENMFWYRQDPGLGLRLIYFSYDVKMKEKGDIPEGYSVSREKKERFSLILESASTNQTSMYLCASTDPVAYEQYFGPGTRLTVT.

This clonotype was detected a few times. This chain links TRBV7-3 with TRBJ2-6; D uncertain. Trimming pared 6 bases from V and 3 bases from J, leaving 9 bases between. CDR1 SGHTA and CDR2 FQGTGA come from the germline V gene. The CDR3 sequence is 14 residues long. CDR3 sequence (DNA): TGTGCCAGCAGGTCCGGTAGTGGGGCCAACGTCCTGACTTTC. Protein: CASRSGSGANVLTF. Together with reference TRBV7-3 and TRBJ2-6, the CDR3 gives the full variable domain: GAGVSQTPSNKVTEKGKYVELRCDPISGHTALYWYRQSLGQGPEFLIYFQGTGAADDSGLPNDRFFAVRPEGSVSTLKIQRTERGDSAVYLCASRSGSGANVLTFGAGSRLTVL.

In its sample, this clonotype was seen a few times. The chain employs TRBV6-2 or TRBV6-3 and TRBJ2-2; 12 bases align to TRBD2. The trim removed 4 bases at V and 4 bases at J, leaving 7 bases unmatched. The CDR3 runs to 17 residues. Germline CDR1 is MNHEY and CDR2 is SVGEGT. CDR3 sequence reads: CASSSAGLAGRTGELFF. The CDR3 DNA sequence: TGTGCCAGCAGTTCCGCAGGACTAGCGGGGCGCACCGGGGAGCTGTTTTTT.

This clonotype was counted only a few times. The chain links TRBV4-1 to TRBJ2-3; the D call may be TRBD1 or TRBD2 (7 bases each). The germline V gene has CDR1 MGHRA and CDR2 YSYEKL. V was trimmed by 2 bases and J by 1 base, leaving 13 bases between them. The CDR3 loop spans 16 amino acids. CDR3 amino acids: CASSQFPGGGTDTQYF. The CDR3 region has the DNA TGCGCCAGCAGCCAATTTCCAGGGGGGGGCACAGATACGCAGTATTTT.

The gene calls are TRBV5-1 and TRBJ2-3, with D unresolved. This CDR3 comprises 13 residues. The V gene lost 4 bases and the J gene lost 3 bases, with 9 bases spanning the gap. In germline, CDR1 is SGHRS, CDR2 YFSETQ. CDR3 nucleotide sequence: TGCGCCAGCAGCCGGACCGGGACAGATACGCAGTATTTT. It is translated as CASSRTGTDTQYF. Based on the CDR3 plus reference TRBV5-1 and TRBJ2-3, the full variable domain is KAGVTQTPRYLIKTRGQQVTLSCSPISGHRSVSWYQQTPGQGLQFLFEYFSETQRNKGNFPGRFSGRQFSNSRSEMNVSTLELGDSALYLCASSRTGTDTQYFGPGTRLTVL.

Comments on this clonotype: A much larger clone is a single base away; this may be a read error. The chain is built from TRBV6-5 and TRBJ1-1, with a tentative D call TRBD1 (5 bases). Germline lookup yields CDR1 MNHEY and CDR2 SVGAGI. V was cut by 6 bases and J by 0 bases, with 8 bases left in between. This CDR3 has 13 residues. The CDR3 DNA is TGTGCCAGCAGCCGACAGATGAACACTGAAGCTTTCTTT. Translating gives CASSRQMNTEAFF.

This rearrangement joins TRBV4-3 to TRBJ2-4; TRBD1 aligns across 8 bases. This CDR3 contains 15 residues. The J segment lost 9 bases and the V segment lost 3 bases, leaving 10 bases of the junction unmatched. Germline assignment: CDR1 LGHNA and CDR2 YSLEER. The CDR3: CASSQTQGAEIIQYF. For the CDR3, the DNA is TGCGCCAGCAGCCAGACTCAGGGGGCAGAGATCATTCAGTACTTC.

This clonotype turned up a few times. The chain has TRBV5-1 and TRBJ2-1; perhaps TRBD2 as D (6 bases). V gave up 4 bases and J gave up 5 bases, with 10 bases separating them. Germline CDR1 reads SGHRS; CDR2 reads YFSETQ. This CDR3 contains 13 residues. The CDR3 is CASSTGLDNEQFF. Written as DNA, the CDR3 is TGCGCCAGCAGCACGGGACTTGACAATGAGCAGTTCTTC.

The chain joins TRBV4-1 to TRBJ1-2; D gene ambiguous. Trimming pared 0 bases from V and 1 base from J, leaving 12 bases between. This CDR3 is 16 amino acids long. Germline V lookup: CDR1 MGHRA, CDR2 YSYEKL. DNA of the CDR3: TGCGCCAGCAGCCAAGATTTTTCACAGTTTAACTATGGCTACACCTTC. Amino acid sequence: CASSQDFSQFNYGYTF.

The J gene is TRBJ2-1, the V gene TRBV12-3 or TRBV12-4, with D possibly matching TRBD2 (6 bases). The CDR3 extends over 15 amino acids. The V end was cut by 4 bases, the J end by 3 bases, with 13 bases between. For the CDR3, the DNA is TGTGCCAGCAGTTCTGACTTCGGGGGCTACAATGAGCAGTTCTTC. Translating gives CASSSDFGGYNEQFF.

This clonotype was recorded a few times. The chain carries TRBV6-1 and TRBJ2-1; the D is unclear. This CDR3 is built from 15 residues. Trimming pared 3 bases from V and 2 bases from J, leaving 11 bases between. The germline CDR1 and CDR2 sequences are MNHNS and SASEGT. CDR3 nucleotides: TGTGCCAGCAGTGACTTGGTCACGACCTACAATGAGCAGTTCTTC. Residues: CASSDLVTTYNEQFF.

The sample holds many counts of this clonotype. The V call is TRBV28, the J call TRBJ2-7, with D maybe TRBD1 (6 bases). The germline V gene encodes CDR1 MDHEN and CDR2 SYDVKM. V was trimmed by 2 bases and J by 9 bases, leaving 32 bases between them. This CDR3 spans 19 amino acids. The DNA for the CDR3 is TGTGCCAGCAGTTTAGGCCGGTTTGATACAGGGCCTATGATTTATGGGCAGTACTTC. It yields the protein CASSLGRFDTGPMIYGQYF. Full variable domain (missing parts from reference TRBV28 and TRBJ2-7): DVKVTQSSRYLVKRTGEKVFLECVQDMDHENMFWYRQDPGLGLRLIYFSYDVKMKEKGDIPEGYSVSREKKERFSLILESASTNQTSMYLCASSLGRFDTGPMIYGQYFGPGTRLTVT.

The chain employs TRBV6-2 or TRBV6-3 and TRBJ1-4; no definite D call. Trimming took 6 bases from V and 0 from J, leaving 11 bases between them. Germline assignment: CDR1 MNHEY and CDR2 SVGEGT. This CDR3 spans 15 amino acids. CDR3 bases: TGTGCCAGCAGGCCACCAGTTGCAACTAATGAAAAACTGTTTTTT. Its protein product is CASRPPVATNEKLFF.

The CDR3 here is CASSYQPGDFNEQFF. CDR3 bases: TGTGCCAGCAGTTACCAACCAGGGGACTTCAATGAGCAGTTCTTC. The chain links TRBV6-5 to TRBJ2-1, with D perhaps being TRBD1 or TRBD2 (6 bases each). CDR3 length: 15 amino acids. Germline CDR1 reads MNHEY; CDR2 reads SVGAGI. V shed 2 bases and J shed 6 bases, with 14 bases lying between them.